This entry lists 21 T cell receptor beta chains sequenced from one sample in a study of shared clonotypes between healthy human individuals. CD8 cells regarded as naive lacked CD45RO, were positively chosen for CCR7, and omitted terminally differentiated effector memory CD45RA+ cells. Data came from immunoSEQ multiplex PCR; TCRdb stores just in-frame clones and leaves some out. This table holds 760,000 or so clones, about 96% found once. Sequencing was carried out using naive CD8+ T cells sorted from blood. All receptors come from a man under 40 in good health.

This chain uses TRBV28 with TRBJ1-5; the match to TRBD1 covers 7 bases. Germline V gene sequence: CDR1 MDHEN, CDR2 SYDVKM. V dropped 8 bases and J dropped 7; count of bases not matched to a gene: 5. The CDR3 runs 12 residues. CDR3 residues: CASGGGLQPQHF. The CDR3 region has the DNA TGTGCCAGCGGAGGGGGCTTGCAGCCCCAGCATTTT.

This chain uses TRBV11-2 with TRBJ2-7; D tentatively reads TRBD1 or TRBD2 (5 bases each). Germline CDR1 SGHAT, CDR2 FQNNGV. This CDR3 has 15 residues. Trimming took 4 bases from V and 0 from J, leaving 13 bases between them. For the CDR3, the DNA is TGTGCCAGCAGCTCACACCGGGACGGCTCCTACGAGCAGTACTTC. It is translated as CASSSHRDGSYEQYF. The variable domain in full, completed from reference TRBV11-2 and TRBJ2-7, reads EAGVAQSPRYKIIEKRQSVAFWCNPISGHATLYWYQQILGQGPKLLIQFQNNGVVDDSQLPKDRFSAERLKGVDSTLKIQPAKLEDSAVYLCASSSHRDGSYEQYFGPGTRLTVT.

This clone was counted once. The chain combines TRBV6-1 with TRBJ2-7; 11 bases match TRBD1. The CDR3 has 14 amino acids. With 8 bases clipped from V and 1 base from J, the junction kept 4 bases outside the gene matches. Germline V lookup: CDR1 MNHNS, CDR2 SASEGT. The CDR3 loop reads CASHGTGGSYEQYF. The CDR3, as DNA: TGTGCCAGCCACGGGACAGGGGGTTCCTACGAGCAGTACTTC.

The V call is TRBV11-2, the J call TRBJ2-7; D unclear. Germline values: CDR1 SGHAT, CDR2 FQNNGV. CDR3 length equals 13 residues. The V gene lost 4 bases and the J gene lost 5 bases, with 12 bases spanning the gap. This CDR3 reads CASSSTTRHEQYF. CDR3 nucleotides: TGTGCCAGCAGCTCGACGACTCGTCACGAGCAGTACTTC.

The V gene is TRBV2, the J gene TRBJ2-7; D uncertain. The V and J ends lost 6 bases and 2 bases respectively, with 11 bases between them. CDR3 length: 13 residues. Germline CDR1 and CDR2: SNHLY and FYNNEI. CDR3 region: CASSDTLTYEQYF. The CDR3 DNA is TGTGCCAGCAGCGATACCCTTACCTACGAGCAGTACTTC.

The sample holds a few counts of this clone. The same CDR3 is also encoded by other DNA sequences in this sample. V usage is TRBV5-5 and J usage is TRBJ2-7, with D hard to call. The CDR3 runs to 11 residues. Germline CDR1 reads SGHKS; CDR2 reads YYEKEE (reference sequence). Trimming stripped 2 bases from V and 0 bases from J, with 0 bases between. For the CDR3, the DNA is TGTGCCAGCAGCTTCTCCTACGAGCAGTACTTC. Its protein is CASSFSYEQYF.

The J gene is TRBJ2-3, the V gene TRBV21-1; TRBD1 is the table's D call and was not checked against the DNA. TRBV21-1 is assigned pseudogene status. The CDR3 extends over 16 amino acids. CDR3 sequence: CASSKVLRDITDTQYF. CDR3 DNA sequence: TGTGCCAGCAGCAAAGTTCTAAGGGACATCACAGATACGCAGTATTTT.

This clone has just a few counts. This chain connects TRBV7-9 to TRBJ1-5; D uncertain. This CDR3 has 13 amino acids. The germline V gene has CDR1 SEHNR and CDR2 FQNEAQ (reference sequence). Trimming stripped 2 bases from V and 0 bases from J, with 2 bases between. For the CDR3, the DNA is TGTGCCAGCAGCTTATCTAGCAATCAGCCCCAGCATTTT. Residues: CASSLSSNQPQHF. Based on the CDR3 plus reference TRBV7-9 and TRBJ1-5, the full variable domain is DTGVSQNPRHKITKRGQNVTFRCDPISEHNRLYWYRQTLGQGPEFLTYFQNEAQLEKSRLLSDRFSAERPKGSFSTLEIQRTEQGDSAMYLCASSLSSNQPQHFGDGTRLSIL.

V is TRBV4-3 and J is TRBJ1-1; D possibly corresponds to TRBD1 (6 bases). Trimming left V 4 bases short and J 1 base short, with 7 bases between. Germline CDR1 and CDR2: LGHNA and YSLEER. The length of the CDR3 is 13 residues. Here the CDR3 reads CASSLGQNTEAFF. CDR3 sequence (DNA): TGCGCCAGCAGCCTGGGACAGAACACTGAAGCTTTCTTT.

The rearrangement joins TRBV10-1 to TRBJ2-2; a possible D gene is TRBD2 (6 bases). Germline CDR1 reads WNHNN; CDR2 reads SYGVQD (reference sequence). The CDR3 has 16 amino acids. Trimming took off 5 bases at V and 2 bases at J, with 15 bases between the two ends. CDR3: CASSPLAGPNTGELFF. CDR3 DNA: TGCGCCAGCAGTCCATTGGCGGGGCCAAACACCGGGGAGCTGTTTTTT.

The V and J genes are TRBV15 and TRBJ1-2; tentatively, D is TRBD1 (6 bases). The CDR3 is 16 residues long. Per the germline V gene, CDR1 is LNHNV and CDR2 is YYDKDF (reference sequence). The V end was cut by 0 bases, the J end by 2 bases, with 13 bases between. CDR3 residues: CATSRDRMTGNYGYTF. DNA for the CDR3: TGTGCCACCAGCAGAGATCGCATGACAGGAAACTATGGCTACACCTTC. The full variable domain, its missing parts supplied by reference TRBV15 and TRBJ1-2, is DAMVIQNPRYQVTQFGKPVTLSCSQTLNHNVMYWYQQKSSQAPKLLFHYYDKDFNNEADTPDNFQSRRPNTSFCFLDIRSPGLGDTAMYLCATSRDRMTGNYGYTFGSGTRLTVV.

V usage is TRBV27 and J usage is TRBJ1-5; a possible D gene is TRBD1 (5 bases). CDR1 is MNHEY and CDR2 is SMNVEV in the germline V gene (reference sequence). Trimming cost V 5 bases and J 7 bases, with 12 bases left between them. This CDR3 region has 13 residues. CDR3 coding DNA: TGTGCCAGCAGTCAGGGCAAGGGACAGCCCCAGCATTTT. Translation gives CASSQGKGQPQHF.

The chain is built from TRBV7-2 and TRBJ2-1; 13 nucleotides line up with TRBD2. Germline CDR1 SGHTA, CDR2 FQGNSA. J lost 6 bases, V lost 5 bases, and 7 bases had no gene match. The CDR3 has 16 residues. The CDR3 DNA follows: TGTGCCAGCAGCCGCACCAGGACTAGCGGGAGCAATGAGCAGTTCTTC. Its protein is CASSRTRTSGSNEQFF.

In its sample, this clone was seen once. This sample also contains other DNA sequences that code for the same CDR3. The V gene is TRBV7-9, the J gene TRBJ2-7, with TRBD1 identical over 7 bases. V lost 6 bases to trimming and J lost 5 bases; unmatched junction nucleotides: 4. This CDR3 has 12 residues. Germline CDR1 and CDR2: SEHNR and FQNEAQ (reference sequence). CDR3 sequence reads: CASSSQGDEQYF. DNA of the CDR3: TGTGCCAGCAGTTCCCAGGGGGACGAGCAGTACTTC.

The chain combines TRBV5-6 with TRBJ2-7, with 7 bases matching TRBD2. This CDR3 spans 13 amino acids. The V segment lost 5 bases and the J segment 1 base; nucleotides outside the gene matches: 3. Per the germline V gene, CDR1 is SGHDT and CDR2 is YYEEEE. The CDR3 is CASSSGYSYEQYF. The DNA for the CDR3 is TGTGCCAGCAGTAGCGGGTATTCCTACGAGCAGTACTTC. Full variable domain (outside the CDR3, taken from reference TRBV5-6 and TRBJ2-7): DAGVTQSPTHLIKTRGQQVTLRCSPKSGHDTVSWYQQALGQGPQFIFQYYEEEERQRGNFPDRFSGHQFPNYSSELNVNALLLGDSALYLCASSSGYSYEQYFGPGTRLTVT.

This clone showed up just once. This chain joins TRBV15 and TRBJ2-5; no firm D call. The CDR3 has 14 residues. With 1 base removed from V and 0 bases from J, the gap between germline ends came to 6 bases. Germline values: CDR1 LNHNV, CDR2 YYDKDF (reference sequence). DNA of the CDR3: TGTGCCACCAGCAGAGGGATAGACCAAGAGACCCAGTACTTC. Encoded protein: CATSRGIDQETQYF.

This chain joins TRBV6-5 and TRBJ2-7; D is undetermined. V was clipped by 4 bases and J by 2 bases, with 15 bases between them. Germline CDR1 and CDR2: MNHEY and SVGAGI. The CDR3 loop spans 15 amino acids. The CDR3 is CASSFRTAGTYEQYF. Here the CDR3 DNA reads TGTGCCAGCAGTTTTAGGACCGCAGGTACCTACGAGCAGTACTTC.

The rearrangement links TRBV29-1 to TRBJ2-7, with 7 bases fitting TRBD1. Germline values: CDR1 SQVTM, CDR2 ANQGSEA. This CDR3 comprises 13 residues. V gave up 5 bases and J gave up 1 base; unmatched junction bases: 5. The CDR3 region has the DNA TGCAGCGTTACCCGGGACAGTTCCTACGAGCAGTACTTC. This sequence encodes CSVTRDSSYEQYF.

The chain employs TRBV27 and TRBJ2-1; 8 nucleotides agree with TRBD1. J lost 8 bases, V lost 8 bases, and 14 bases had no gene match. CDR1 is MNHEY and CDR2 is SMNVEV in the germline V gene (reference sequence). This CDR3 is built from 15 residues. CDR3 nucleotides: TGTGCCAGCGGGGAGGACAGGGAAAATTTCGATGAGCAGTTCTTC. Translation: CASGEDRENFDEQFF.

The V and J genes are TRBV14 and TRBJ1-2; unclear D gene. With 4 bases removed from V and 4 bases from J, the gap between germline ends came to 19 bases. This CDR3 has 16 amino acids. CDR1 and CDR2 (germline): SGHDN, FVKESK. CDR3 in amino acids: CASSRILSGKTYGYTF. In DNA, the CDR3 is TGTGCCAGCAGCCGCATTTTGTCTGGAAAGACCTATGGCTACACCTTC.

The gene calls are TRBV10-3 and TRBJ1-1; D is ambiguous. Germline V gives CDR1 ENHRY, CDR2 SYGVKD. V shed 8 bases and J shed 5 bases, with 12 bases lying between them. The CDR3 runs 12 residues. Here the CDR3 DNA reads TGTGCCATCGAAACAGCATATACTGAAGCTTTCTTT. This encodes CAIETAYTEAFF.